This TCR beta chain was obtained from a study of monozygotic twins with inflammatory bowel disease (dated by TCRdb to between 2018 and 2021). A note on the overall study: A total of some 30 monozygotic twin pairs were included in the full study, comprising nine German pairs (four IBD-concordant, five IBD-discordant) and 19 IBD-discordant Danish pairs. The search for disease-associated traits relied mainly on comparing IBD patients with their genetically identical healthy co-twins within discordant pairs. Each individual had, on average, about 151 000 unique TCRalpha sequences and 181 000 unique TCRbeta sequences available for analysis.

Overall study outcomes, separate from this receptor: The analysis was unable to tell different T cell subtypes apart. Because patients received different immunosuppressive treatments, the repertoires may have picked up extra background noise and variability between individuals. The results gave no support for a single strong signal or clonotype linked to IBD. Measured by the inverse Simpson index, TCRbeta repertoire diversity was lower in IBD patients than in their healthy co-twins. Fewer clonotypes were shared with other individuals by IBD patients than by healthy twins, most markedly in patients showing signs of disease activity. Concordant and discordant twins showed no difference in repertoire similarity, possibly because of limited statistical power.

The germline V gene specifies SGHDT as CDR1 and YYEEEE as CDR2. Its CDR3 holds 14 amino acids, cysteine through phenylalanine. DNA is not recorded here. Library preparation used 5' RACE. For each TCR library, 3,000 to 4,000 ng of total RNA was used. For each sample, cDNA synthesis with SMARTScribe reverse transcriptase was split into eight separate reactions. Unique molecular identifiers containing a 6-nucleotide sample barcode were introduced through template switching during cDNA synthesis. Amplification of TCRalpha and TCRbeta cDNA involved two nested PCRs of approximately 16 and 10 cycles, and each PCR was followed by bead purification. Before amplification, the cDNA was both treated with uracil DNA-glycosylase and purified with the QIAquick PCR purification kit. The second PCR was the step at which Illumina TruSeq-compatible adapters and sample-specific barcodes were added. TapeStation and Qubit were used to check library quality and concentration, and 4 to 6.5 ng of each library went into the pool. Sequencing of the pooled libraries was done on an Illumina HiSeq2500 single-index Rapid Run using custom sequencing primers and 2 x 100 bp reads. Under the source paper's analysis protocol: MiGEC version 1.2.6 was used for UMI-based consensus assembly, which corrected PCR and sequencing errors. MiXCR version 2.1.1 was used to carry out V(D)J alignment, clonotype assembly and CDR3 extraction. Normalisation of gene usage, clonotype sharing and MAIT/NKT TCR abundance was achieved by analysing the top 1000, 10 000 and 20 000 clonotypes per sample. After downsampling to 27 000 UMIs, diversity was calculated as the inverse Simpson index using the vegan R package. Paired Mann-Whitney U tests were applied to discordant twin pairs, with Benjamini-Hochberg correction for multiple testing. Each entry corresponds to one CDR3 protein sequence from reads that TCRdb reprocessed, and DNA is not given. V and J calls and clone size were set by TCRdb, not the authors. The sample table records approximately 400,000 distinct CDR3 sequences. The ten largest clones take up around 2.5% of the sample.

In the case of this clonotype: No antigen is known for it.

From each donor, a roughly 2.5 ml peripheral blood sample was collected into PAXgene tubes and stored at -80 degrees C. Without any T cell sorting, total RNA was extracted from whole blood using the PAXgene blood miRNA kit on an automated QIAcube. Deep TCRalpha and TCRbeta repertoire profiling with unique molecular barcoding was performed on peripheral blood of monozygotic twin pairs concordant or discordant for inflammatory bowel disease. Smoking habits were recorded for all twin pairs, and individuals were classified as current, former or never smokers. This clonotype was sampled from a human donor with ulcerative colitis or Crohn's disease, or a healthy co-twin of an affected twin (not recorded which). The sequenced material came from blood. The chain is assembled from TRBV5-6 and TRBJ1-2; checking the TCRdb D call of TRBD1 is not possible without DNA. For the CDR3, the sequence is CASTSLGMNYGYTF.